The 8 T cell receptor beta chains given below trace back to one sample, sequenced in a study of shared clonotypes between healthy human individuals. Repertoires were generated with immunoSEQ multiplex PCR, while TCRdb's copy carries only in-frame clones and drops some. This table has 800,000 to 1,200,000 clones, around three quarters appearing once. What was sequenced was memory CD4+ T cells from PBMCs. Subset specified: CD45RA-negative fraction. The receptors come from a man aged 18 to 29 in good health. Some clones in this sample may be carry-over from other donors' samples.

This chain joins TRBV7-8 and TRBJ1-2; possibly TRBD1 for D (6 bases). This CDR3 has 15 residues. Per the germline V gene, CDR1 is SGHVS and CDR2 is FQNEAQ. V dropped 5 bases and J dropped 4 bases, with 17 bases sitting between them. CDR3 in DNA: TGTGCCAGCAGCATCGGGGGCAAGGGAGGCTATGGCTACACCTTC. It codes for CASSIGGKGGYGYTF.

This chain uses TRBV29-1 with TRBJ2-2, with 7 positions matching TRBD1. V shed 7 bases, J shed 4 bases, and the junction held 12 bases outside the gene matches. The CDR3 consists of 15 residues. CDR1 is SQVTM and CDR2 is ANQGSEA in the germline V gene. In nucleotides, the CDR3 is TGCAGCGCCAGAGACAGGGACCTTTTCACCGGGGAGCTGTTTTTT. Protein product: CSARDRDLFTGELFF.

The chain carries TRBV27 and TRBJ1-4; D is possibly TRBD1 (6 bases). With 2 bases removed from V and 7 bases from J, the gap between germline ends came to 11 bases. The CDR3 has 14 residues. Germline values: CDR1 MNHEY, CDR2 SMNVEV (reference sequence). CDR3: CASSLTGIGEKLFF. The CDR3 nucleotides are TGTGCCAGCAGTTTAACAGGGATTGGTGAAAAACTGTTTTTT.

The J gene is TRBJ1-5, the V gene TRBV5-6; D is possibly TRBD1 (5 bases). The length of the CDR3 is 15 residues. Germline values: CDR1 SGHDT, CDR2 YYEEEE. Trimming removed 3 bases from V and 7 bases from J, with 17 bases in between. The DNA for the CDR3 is TGTGCCAGCAGCTGGGGCTTTGGGGCCCAACAGCCCCAGCATTTT. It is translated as CASSWGFGAQQPQHF. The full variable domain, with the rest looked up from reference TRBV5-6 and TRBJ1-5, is DAGVTQSPTHLIKTRGQQVTLRCSPKSGHDTVSWYQQALGQGPQFIFQYYEEEERQRGNFPDRFSGHQFPNYSSELNVNALLLGDSALYLCASSWGFGAQQPQHFGDGTRLSIL.

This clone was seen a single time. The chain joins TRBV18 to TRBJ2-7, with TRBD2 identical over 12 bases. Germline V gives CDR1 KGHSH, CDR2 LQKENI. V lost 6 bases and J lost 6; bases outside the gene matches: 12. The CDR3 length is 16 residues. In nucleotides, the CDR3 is TGTGCCAGCTCCCCCGGGGTGACTAGCGGGAGATCCGAGCAGTACTTC. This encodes CASSPGVTSGRSEQYF.

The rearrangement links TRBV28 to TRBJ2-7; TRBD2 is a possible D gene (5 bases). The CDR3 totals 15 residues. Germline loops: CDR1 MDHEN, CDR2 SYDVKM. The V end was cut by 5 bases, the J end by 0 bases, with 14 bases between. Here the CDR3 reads CASSRLRTGSYEQYF. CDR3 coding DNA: TGTGCCAGCAGTCGTCTGAGGACTGGCTCCTACGAGCAGTACTTC.

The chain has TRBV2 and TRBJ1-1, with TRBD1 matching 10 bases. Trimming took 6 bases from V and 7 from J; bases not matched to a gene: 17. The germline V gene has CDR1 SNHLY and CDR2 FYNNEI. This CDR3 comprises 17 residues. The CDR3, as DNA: TGTGCCAGCAGAGAACCGGGACAGGGGTTAACAAGAAGTGAAGCTTTCTTT. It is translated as CASREPGQGLTRSEAFF.

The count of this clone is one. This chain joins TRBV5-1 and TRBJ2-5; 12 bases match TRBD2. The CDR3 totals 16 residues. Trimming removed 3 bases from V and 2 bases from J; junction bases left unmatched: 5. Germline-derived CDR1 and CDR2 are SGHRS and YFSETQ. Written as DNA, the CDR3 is TGCGCCAGCAGCTCGGCCGGACTAGCGGGACAAGAGACCCAGTACTTC. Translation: CASSSAGLAGQETQYF.